Sequencing of this T cell receptor beta chain was carried out in a study of shared clonotypes between healthy human individuals. This CDR3 has 14 amino acids. Between the trimmed V and J ends, which lost 0 bases and 4 bases, there was a span of 12 bases. Germline V gene data show CDR1 as SQVTM and CDR2 as ANQGSEA. The authors split each subset's genomic DNA evenly across several immunoSEQ plates. Profiled with immunoSEQ multiplex PCR; TCRdb holds only in-frame clones, not every one. This table holds roughly 2.2 million clones, 90% to 95% found once. The chain carries TRBV29-1 and TRBJ1-1; D is undetermined. Sequencing was carried out using naive CD4+ T cells from PBMCs. Subset noted: CD45RA+ positively selected. This receptor was obtained from a man aged 18 to 29 in good health. Some clones in this sample may be carry-over from other donors' samples. As DNA, the CDR3 is TGCAGCGTTGAAGATCGGTTTTCGGGCACTGAAGCTTTCTTT. Its translation is CSVEDRFSGTEAFF.